This is a list of T cell receptor beta chains from one sample in a study of cytomegalovirus exposure and HLA in healthy donors. Clones were read by immunoSEQ multiplex PCR, and TCRdb kept only the in-frame ones, dropping some. The sample holds about 190,000 clones; around 75% are singletons and the top ten take less than 4%. Sequencing input: PBMCs. The receptors were gathered from a woman aged 25 to 39 in good health and CMV-seropositive. CDR3s leave out the opening cysteine and the closing phenylalanine or tryptophan. D genes are given only for firm matches. Only part of the rows carry a size: once, few, many, or a class if the clone is expanded.

D	size	J	V	CDR3
.	.	TRBJ2-3	TRBV11-2	ASSLQGALGEY
TRBD1	.	TRBJ2-7	TRBV19	ASSFGDRAYEQY
TRBD2	.	TRBJ2-1	TRBV7-2	ASSSTSGTYNEQF
.	.	TRBJ1-2	TRBV5-1	ASSSRVDGYGYT
.	.	TRBJ1-1	TRBV5-1	ASSPGTEAF
.	.	TRBJ1-1	TRBV28	ASAIGGQNTEAF
.	few	TRBJ1-1	TRBV2	ASRGGEAF
TRBD2	.	TRBJ2-1	TRBV7-9	ASSPRVAGYEQF
TRBD1	.	TRBJ2-7	TRBV27	ASSLRTGQTYEQY
.	.	TRBJ2-7	TRBV6-5	ASTPGGVLSEQY
TRBD2	.	TRBJ2-3	TRBV19	ASSIKGGLTDTQY
.	.	TRBJ1-6	TRBV28	ASSFPRALESYNSPLH
.	.	TRBJ2-7	TRBV28	ASSSNPGPPYEQY
.	.	TRBJ1-4	TRBV6-5	ASRPLDSHNEKLF
TRBD2	.	.	TRBV7-9	ASSLTSGNSYEQY
.	once	TRBJ2-2	TRBV11-2	ASSTGWAGELF
.	.	TRBJ1-5	TRBV29-1	SVLLTGFSDQPQH
.	.	TRBJ2-7	TRBV11-2	ASSGGYEQY
TRBD2	.	TRBJ2-7	TRBV7-9	ASSLDASGSYEQY
.	few	TRBJ1-5	TRBV28	ASSLIVRGYSNQPQH
.	.	TRBJ1-1	TRBV29-1	SVRQFTEAF
.	once	TRBJ2-7	TRBV11-2	ASSLDRTYEQY
TRBD1	once	TRBJ2-5	TRBV25-1	ASSPYGTGGETQY
TRBD1	.	TRBJ1-5	TRBV28	ASSPGQGTRPQH
.	.	TRBJ2-5	TRBV5-1	ASSLGAGGALAQY
.	.	TRBJ1-1	TRBV19	ASSIVGGPEAF
TRBD2	once	TRBJ2-1	TRBV28	ASSDGTSSYNEQF
.	.	TRBJ2-6	TRBV6-1	ASSAHVSGANVLT
TRBD2	.	TRBJ2-5	TRBV7-7	ASSLAGGPGETQY
TRBD1	.	TRBJ2-7	TRBV6-5	ASSRGGQGAYEQY
.	.	TRBJ2-3	TRBV5-4	ASSGRGTDTQY
TRBD2	.	.	TRBV27	ASSLGLAGYEQY
TRBD1	.	TRBJ2-7	TRBV5-5	ASSPLGTALLEQY
.	.	.	TRBV2	ASSPWRGGHYEQY
TRBD1	few	TRBJ1-1	TRBV27	ASSFRDRGTEAF
.	once	TRBJ1-5	TRBV10-3	AISDRVEPQH
.	.	TRBJ2-7	TRBV11-2	ASSLTGVTLSSYEQY
.	few	TRBJ1-4	TRBV2	ASSIGPTNEKLF
TRBD2	.	TRBJ2-5	TRBV14	ASSPGLAGAETQY
TRBD2	.	TRBJ2-7	TRBV28	ASSSYGRLYEQY
.	.	TRBJ2-7	TRBV6-5	ASSRRGSYEQY
TRBD1	.	TRBJ2-7	TRBV28	ASSIPQGARPYEQY
TRBD2	.	TRBJ2-6	TRBV6-1	ASSPGGVGVLT
TRBD1	few	TRBJ2-7	TRBV5-6	ASSRPGTGSYEQY
.	.	TRBJ2-7	TRBV7-9	ASSPGLATYEQY
.	.	TRBJ2-3	TRBV29-1	SVRFGGTDTQY
TRBD1	.	TRBJ2-5	TRBV28	ASSPGQGSETQY
TRBD1	.	TRBJ2-7	TRBV28	ASSPRTGWEQY
TRBD1	few	TRBJ1-1	TRBV19	ASSSDRGLEAF
TRBD2	.	TRBJ2-1	TRBV4-1	ASSQASGNEQF
TRBD2	.	TRBJ2-1	TRBV7-9	ASIHKAGLASSEQF
TRBD1	.	TRBJ1-5	TRBV11-1	ASSLRQGQPQH
TRBD2	.	TRBJ2-7	TRBV18	ASSLPGGEQY
TRBD1	once	TRBJ1-1	TRBV5-4	ASSPRTGVKAF
TRBD1	.	TRBJ2-1	TRBV5-1	ASSQGTVNEQF
.	.	TRBJ1-4	TRBV6-4	ASSDSSQGHKLF
TRBD1	.	TRBJ1-3	TRBV5-1	ASSKGQNSGNTIY